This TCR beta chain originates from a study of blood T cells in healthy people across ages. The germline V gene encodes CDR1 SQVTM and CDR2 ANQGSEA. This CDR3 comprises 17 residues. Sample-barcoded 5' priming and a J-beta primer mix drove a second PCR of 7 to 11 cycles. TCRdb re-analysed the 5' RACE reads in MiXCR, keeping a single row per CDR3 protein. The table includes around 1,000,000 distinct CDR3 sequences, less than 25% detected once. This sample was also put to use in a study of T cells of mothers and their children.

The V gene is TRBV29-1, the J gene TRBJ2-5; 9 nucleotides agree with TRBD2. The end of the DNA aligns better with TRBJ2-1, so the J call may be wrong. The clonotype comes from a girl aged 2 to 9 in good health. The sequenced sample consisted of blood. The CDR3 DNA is TGCAGCGTTGAAGGGCGGCGGGAGGGCCACCCCCTCCTGATACAGTTCTTC. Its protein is CSVEGRREGHPLLIQFF.